This T cell receptor (beta chain) was identified in a study of cytomegalovirus exposure and HLA in healthy donors. Researchers ran the PCR with 60 Vbeta and 13 Jbeta primers. The protocol was immunoSEQ multiplex PCR, while the TCRdb copy is restricted to in-frame clones and leaves out a portion. The sample lists roughly 130,000 clones; 81% were seen once. The CDR3 length is 15 residues. The V end was cut by 6 bases, the J end by 6 bases, with 18 bases between. Germline lookup yields CDR1 MDHEN and CDR2 SYDVKM. The chain is built from TRBV28 and TRBJ1-5, with TRBD1 as a possible D gene (6 bases). The TCR sequence derives from a young man in good health and CMV-seronegative. Sequences were obtained from PBMCs. The CDR3 DNA is TGTGCCAGCAGACGCGAAGGGGGGGGAGGTCAGCCCCAGCATTTT. It is translated as CASRREGGGGQPQHF.